Presented here are 8 T cell receptor beta chains from one specimen sequenced in a study of cytomegalovirus exposure and HLA in healthy donors. A multiplex PCR was run with 60 Vbeta primers and 13 Jbeta primers. Sequencing used immunoSEQ multiplex PCR; TCRdb keeps in-frame clones, though not all of them. The table has approximately 180,000 clones, over 70% seen once. The sequencing input was PBMCs. The receptors shown here come from a woman in her twenties or thirties in good health and CMV-seronegative.

V gene TRBV5-1 combines with J gene TRBJ2-7, with D perhaps TRBD1 (6 bases). Germline values: CDR1 SGHRS, CDR2 YFSETQ. The V gene lost 2 bases and the J gene lost 0 bases, with 24 bases spanning the gap. This CDR3 spans 19 amino acids. The CDR3 protein is CASSFRGGSSSLRSYEQYF. The CDR3 nucleotides are TGCGCCAGCAGCTTCAGAGGGGGATCGTCTAGCCTTCGCTCCTACGAGCAGTACTTC.

The rearrangement uses TRBV9 and TRBJ1-2; TRBD1 might be the D (6 bases). This CDR3 is built from 14 residues. Trimming took off 0 bases at V and 5 bases at J, with 11 bases between the two ends. The germline gives CDR1 SGDLS, CDR2 YYNGEE. CDR3: CASSVEGGKYGYTF. The CDR3 DNA is TGTGCCAGCAGCGTAGAGGGGGGGAAATATGGCTACACCTTC.

The chain employs TRBV11-2 and TRBJ1-1; 8 bases line up with TRBD1. Germline V CDR1 and CDR2: SGHAT, FQNNGV. The CDR3 consists of 11 residues. The junction had 4 bases not matched to a gene; V was cut back by 5 bases and J by 11 bases. DNA of the CDR3: TGTGCCAGCAGCCTGACAGGGGCGGCTTTCTTT. It yields the protein CASSLTGAAFF.

As regards this clone: The germline gene is not matched at one end of the junction; a read error may be the cause. This rearrangement joins TRBV7-6 to TRBJ2-7; tentatively, D is TRBD1 (6 bases). The CDR3 sequence is 16 residues long. Germline V gene lookup returns CDR1 SGHVS and CDR2 FNYEAQ. The CDR3, as DNA: TGTGCCAGCAGCCCCTGGAGGACAGAAACTCTCTACGGGCAGTACTTC. This codes for CASSPWRTETLYGQYF. Drawing the rest from reference TRBV7-6 and TRBJ2-7, the complete variable domain is GAGVSQSPRYKVTKRGQDVALRCDPISGHVSLYWYRQALGQGPEFLTYFNYEAQQDKSGLPNDRFSAERPEGSISTLTIQRTEQRDSAMYRCASSPWRTETLYGQYFGPGTRLTVT.

The chain combines TRBV27 with TRBJ1-5; no reliable D call. This CDR3 has 16 amino acids. V dropped 4 bases and J dropped 1 base, with 14 bases sitting between them. CDR1 is MNHEY, CDR2 SMNVEV, per germline (reference sequence). CDR3 in amino acids: CASSYVLRQSNQPQHF. CDR3 DNA: TGTGCCAGCAGTTACGTTTTGAGGCAGAGCAATCAGCCCCAGCATTTT.

The chain recombines TRBV2 with TRBJ2-1, with D possibly being TRBD1 (6 bases). Germline V gene lookup returns CDR1 SNHLY and CDR2 FYNNEI. Trimming stripped 2 bases from V and 6 bases from J, with 11 bases between. The CDR3 spans 14 residues. The CDR3 DNA sequence: TGTGCCAGCAGTGAACAGGGGCTGGTCAATGAGCAGTTCTTC. Encoded protein: CASSEQGLVNEQFF.

The chain employs TRBV11-2 and TRBJ1-2; 7 nucleotides agree with TRBD1. V was clipped by 1 base and J by 5 bases; unmatched bases: 10. The CDR3 is made up of 16 amino acids. Germline V gene data show CDR1 as SGHAT and CDR2 as FQNNGV. For the CDR3, the DNA is TGTGCCAGCAGCTTAGGGGAAGACAGGGCTCTTTATGGCTACACCTTC. Protein sequence: CASSLGEDRALYGYTF.

This chain uses TRBV5-1 with TRBJ1-1, with 8 bases fitting TRBD1. Germline V gene data show CDR1 as SGHRS and CDR2 as YFSETQ. The trim removed 4 bases at V and 4 bases at J, leaving 6 bases unmatched. CDR3 length equals 14 residues. For the CDR3, the DNA is TGCGCCAGCAGCAAGTGGACAGGGCCCACTGAAGCTTTCTTT. As protein: CASSKWTGPTEAFF.